Described below is a single T cell receptor beta chain sequence and its context. Its antigen is as yet unknown. This entry belongs to a study of long-term antiretroviral therapy in people with HIV. Per donor, a minimum of one pre-ART and a minimum of two post-ART PBMC samples were available. Runs used v3.0 of the immunoSEQ assay and were done at survey level. The protocol was immunoSEQ multiplex PCR, while the TCRdb copy is restricted to in-frame clones and leaves out a portion. The repertoire holds more than 15,000 clones, roughly 75% seen once, with 12% to 15% in the top ten. The study's findings and limits: Collection spanned 2004 to 2017; ART regimens may be less effective than current ones.

CDR3 length: 15 residues. The V gene lost 4 bases and the J gene lost 0 bases, with 10 bases spanning the gap. CDR1 and CDR2 (germline): SNHLY, FYNNEI. Sequences were derived from unsorted PBMCs, sampled 2.9 years after starting antiretroviral therapy. The TCR comes from a woman in her twenties or thirties with HIV. The chain links TRBV2 to TRBJ2-1; D gene ambiguous. CDR3 loop: CASSVEHSSYNEQFF. DNA of the CDR3: TGTGCCAGCAGTGTTGAACATAGCTCCTACAATGAGCAGTTCTTC. The whole variable domain, remainder taken from reference TRBV2 and TRBJ2-1, is EPEVTQTPSHQVTQMGQEVILRCVPISNHLYFYWYRQILGQKVEFLVSFYNNEISEKSEIFDDQFSVERPDGSNFTLKIRSTKLEDSAMYFCASSVEHSSYNEQFFGPGTRLTVL.